This entry lists 2 T cell receptor beta chains sequenced from one sample in a study of shared clonotypes between healthy human individuals. Measured with immunoSEQ multiplex PCR; TCRdb has only the in-frame clones, and not every one. The data show roughly 520,000 clones, approximately 95% seen once. The sample taken for sequencing was naive CD4+ T cells sorted from blood. As to subset: CD45RA+ positively selected. The receptors were gathered from a woman under 40 in good health.

The genes are TRBV7-9 and TRBJ1-2; perhaps TRBD1 as D (5 bases). The CDR3 has 14 amino acids. CDR1 is SEHNR and CDR2 is FQNEAQ in the germline V gene (reference sequence). Trimming pared 3 bases from V and 0 bases from J, leaving 8 bases between. CDR3: CASSFQGTNYGYTF. The CDR3 region has the DNA TGTGCCAGCAGCTTTCAGGGCACTAACTATGGCTACACCTTC.

The rearrangement uses TRBV11-2 and TRBJ2-2, with D unresolved. Germline V CDR1 and CDR2: SGHAT, FQNNGV. The CDR3 runs to 13 residues. Trimming took off 5 bases at V and 6 bases at J, with 10 bases between the two ends. DNA of the CDR3: TGTGCCAGCAGCACCCGTCCTGCCGGGGAGCTGTTTTTT. This codes for CASSTRPAGELFF.